Listed here is a single T cell receptor (beta chain). The antigen is unknown. This record belongs to a study of metastatic and nonmetastatic thyroid tumors. Study background: Repertoire comparisons spanned blood and tumor or nodule tissue from malignant and benign thyroid patients.

V dropped 4 bases and J dropped 4 bases, with 10 bases sitting between them. There are 13 residues in the CDR3. Per germline, CDR1 ENHRY and CDR2 SYGVKD. Broader study findings: Relative to benign nodules, malignant thyroid tumors were reportedly characterized by significantly elevated TCR beta diversity in blood and tumor.

Thyroid surgery took place with no prior treatment in any patient. TCRdb re-called clones from the PCR reads using MiXCR. Among approximately 7,700 clones listed, just under 30% were seen once. The V gene is TRBV10-3, the J gene TRBJ2-5; D remains unclear. The sequence came from a female donor with papillary thyroid cancer or a benign thyroid nodule (not recorded which). Some clones in this sample may be carry-over from other donors' samples. The sample taken for sequencing was tumor tissue. CDR3 DNA: TGTGCCATCAGTGGTGAACTCCGAGAGACCCAGTACTTC. Translated: CAISGELRETQYF.